The 21 T cell receptor beta chains below all came from one sample that was sequenced in a study of resident and recirculating memory T cells in vitiligo. Profiling relied on immunoSEQ multiplex PCR, and the TCRdb table lists in-frame clones only, not all of them. The table includes roughly 76,000 clones, more than 85% detected once. Sequenced input: blood. These receptors were obtained from a male donor with vitiligo.

The sample holds one count of this clone. The gene calls are TRBV29-1 and TRBJ2-7, with D possibly matching TRBD1 (5 bases). The CDR3 consists of 16 residues. Per the germline V gene, CDR1 is SQVTM and CDR2 is ANQGSEA. Trimming left V 7 bases short and J 4 bases short, with 26 bases between. CDR3 region: CSAETTDLFPLYEQYF. In DNA, the CDR3 is TGCAGCGCCGAAACGACAGACCTATTTCCCCTTTACGAGCAGTACTTC.

This chain uses TRBV5-5 with TRBJ1-1; a possible D gene is TRBD1 (5 bases). The CDR3 spans 14 residues. Per germline, CDR1 SGHKS and CDR2 YYEKEE (reference sequence). Trimming took off 2 bases at V and 4 bases at J, with 12 bases between the two ends. CDR3 DNA: TGTGCCAGCAGCTTCTGGGGGGTGGTCACTGAAGCTTTCTTT. It is translated as CASSFWGVVTEAFF.

CDR3 sequence (DNA): TGTGCCAGCTCACTCCTGGACAGTGCGACCTCTGGAAACACCATATATTTT. Residues: CASSLLDSATSGNTIYF. This chain connects TRBV18 to TRBJ1-3; a weak D match, TRBD1 (6 bases). Germline V gene data show CDR1 as KGHSH and CDR2 as LQKENI. The V and J ends lost 4 bases and 0 bases respectively, with 16 bases between them. The CDR3 has 17 amino acids.

This rearrangement joins TRBV19 to TRBJ2-3, with 9 bases lining up with TRBD2. From germline, CDR1 is LNHDA and CDR2 SQIVND (reference sequence). The length of the CDR3 is 16 residues. V lost 6 bases to trimming and J lost 8 bases; unmatched junction nucleotides: 15. The chain's CDR3 is CASSPQGERGVGTQYF. The DNA for the CDR3 is TGTGCCAGTAGCCCGCAGGGAGAGCGGGGGGTAGGTACGCAGTATTTT.

V and J are TRBV4-2 and TRBJ2-3; TRBD2 agrees at 8 bases. Germline CDR1 reads LGHNA; CDR2 reads YNFKEQ. The trim removed 5 bases at V and 6 bases at J, leaving 10 bases unmatched. The CDR3 totals 15 residues. The CDR3 DNA reads TGTGCCAGCAGCGTTCGGGGGGGCCTCAGGGATACGCAGTATTTT. Translating it yields CASSVRGGLRDTQYF.

The V and J genes are TRBV4-3 and TRBJ1-6; 7 bases agree with TRBD1. CDR3 length: 18 amino acids. V trimming: 4 bases; J trimming: 7 bases; junction bases outside the gene matches: 16. The germline CDR1 and CDR2 sequences are LGHNA and YSLEER. DNA of the CDR3: TGCGCCAGCAGCCGGGACAGCCTTCCTCTGAGCGGGAATTCACCCCTCCACTTT. It codes for CASSRDSLPLSGNSPLHF.

The rearrangement uses TRBV6-1 and TRBJ2-5; TRBD2 aligns across 10 bases. Germline CDR1 is MNHNS and CDR2 is SASEGT. The junction had 2 bases not matched to a gene; V was cut back by 4 bases and J by 0 bases. This CDR3 is 15 amino acids long. DNA for the CDR3: TGTGCCAGCAGTGTACTAGCGGGGAACCAAGAGACCCAGTACTTC. This translates into CASSVLAGNQETQYF.

V gene TRBV7-8 combines with J gene TRBJ1-1; 11 bases are shared with TRBD1. Trimming cost V 5 bases and J 3 bases; bases outside gene matches: 8. This CDR3 spans 16 amino acids. Germline lookup yields CDR1 SGHVS and CDR2 FQNEAQ. CDR3: CASSGRTGGEDTEAFF. The DNA for the CDR3 is TGTGCCAGCAGCGGGAGGACAGGGGGCGAGGACACTGAAGCTTTCTTT.

V gene TRBV29-1 combines with J gene TRBJ2-5; a possible D gene is TRBD1 (5 bases). The V and J ends lost 6 bases and 3 bases respectively, with 17 bases between them. The CDR3 spans 14 residues. Germline values: CDR1 SQVTM, CDR2 ANQGSEA. This chain's CDR3 is CSVPHQGFEETQYF. The CDR3 bases are TGCAGCGTCCCACATCAGGGATTTGAAGAGACCCAGTACTTC.

This chain links TRBV5-6 with TRBJ2-5; D not certain. The assigned J gene may be wrong: the sequence end matches TRBJ2-7 better. The CDR3 consists of 12 residues. Germline assignment: CDR1 SGHDT and CDR2 YYEEEE. The CDR3: CASSLVSYEQYF. DNA of the CDR3: TGTGCCAGCAGCTTGGTTTCCTACGAGCAGTACTTC.

J is TRBJ1-4 and V is TRBV7-2, with D possibly being TRBD1 (6 bases). CDR1 SGHTA and CDR2 FQGNSA come from the germline V gene. V lost 5 bases, J lost 7 bases, and 14 bases lay in between. The CDR3 spans 14 residues. The CDR3, as DNA: TGTGCCAGCAGCCTGGGACATGGAACTGAAAAACTGTTTTTT. This gives the protein CASSLGHGTEKLFF.

The V and J genes are TRBV11-2 and TRBJ1-1, with 8 positions matching TRBD1. This CDR3 comprises 14 residues. Per germline, CDR1 SGHAT and CDR2 FQNNGV. V gave up 4 bases and J gave up 1 base; unmatched junction bases: 2. CDR3 in amino acids: CASSSGQGNTEAFF. CDR3 DNA: TGTGCCAGCAGCTCCGGACAGGGGAACACTGAAGCTTTCTTT.

The V call is TRBV19, the J call TRBJ1-2, with 11 bases that match TRBD1. Germline lookup yields CDR1 LNHDA and CDR2 SQIVND (reference sequence). V lost 5 bases to trimming and J lost 3 bases; unmatched junction nucleotides: 5. There are 15 residues in the CDR3. The chain's CDR3 is CASSAWDRGDYGYTF. CDR3 in DNA: TGTGCCAGTAGTGCCTGGGACAGGGGGGACTATGGCTACACCTTC.

V is TRBV5-4 and J is TRBJ1-4; no clear D. The CDR3 spans 16 residues. CDR1 is SGHNT and CDR2 is YYREEE in the germline V gene (reference sequence). Trimming left V 0 bases short and J 4 bases short, with 13 bases between. CDR3 DNA: TGTGCCAGCAGCTTGGGGGCGGGTCGGGGTAATGAAAAACTGTTTTTT. As protein: CASSLGAGRGNEKLFF.

This chain connects TRBV27 to TRBJ2-1; 8 bases align to TRBD1. The CDR3 extends over 16 amino acids. V lost 4 bases to trimming and J lost 2 bases; unmatched junction nucleotides: 7. Germline V gives CDR1 MNHEY, CDR2 SMNVEV (reference sequence). CDR3 sequence reads: CASSSATGAAYNEQFF. For the CDR3, the DNA is TGTGCCAGCAGTTCAGCGACAGGGGCCGCCTACAATGAGCAGTTCTTC.

This clone has just a few counts. The chain employs TRBV7-2 and TRBJ1-2; 11 positions match TRBD1. CDR3 length: 15 residues. Germline CDR1 is SGHTA and CDR2 is FQGNSA. V lost 5 bases to trimming and J lost 8 bases; unmatched junction nucleotides: 10. CDR3 residues: CASSTGQGALGGYTF. For the CDR3, the DNA is TGTGCCAGCAGCACCGGACAGGGGGCCCTCGGAGGCTACACCTTC.

The chain is built from TRBV5-4 and TRBJ1-2, with TRBD1 matching 8 bases. V lost 4 bases and J lost 8; bases outside the gene matches: 13. CDR3 length equals 15 residues. Germline V lookup: CDR1 SGHNT, CDR2 YYREEE (reference sequence). The CDR3 loop is CASSVNRGNSGGYTF. CDR3 nucleotide sequence: TGTGCCAGCAGCGTGAACAGGGGGAATTCCGGGGGCTACACCTTC. Complete variable domain (other parts from reference TRBV5-4 and TRBJ1-2): ETGVTQSPTHLIKTRGQQVTLRCSSQSGHNTVSWYQQALGQGPQFIFQYYREEENGRGNFPPRFSGLQFPNYSSELNVNALELDDSALYLCASSVNRGNSGGYTFGSGTRLTVV.

The V and J genes are TRBV4-1 and TRBJ2-4; perhaps TRBD1 as D (6 bases). CDR3 length equals 14 residues. Germline values: CDR1 MGHRA, CDR2 YSYEKL. The germline V and J ends were trimmed by 1 base and 9 bases, with 13 bases remaining between them. DNA of the CDR3: TGCGCCAGCAGCCAAGGGCTAGGGGGACGCATTCAGTACTTC. Translated: CASSQGLGGRIQYF.

Only a few counts were recorded for this clone. V is TRBV7-8 and J is TRBJ1-5; 10 nucleotides line up with TRBD1. V lost 5 bases, J lost 6 bases, and 7 bases stayed unmatched. The CDR3 consists of 15 residues. Per germline, CDR1 SGHVS and CDR2 FQNEAQ. The CDR3 sequence: CASSPGTGVGQPQHF. CDR3 nucleotides: TGTGCCAGCAGCCCAGGGACAGGGGTGGGTCAGCCCCAGCATTTT.

This clone was seen just once. The chain joins TRBV5-8 to TRBJ2-7; weak D call: TRBD1 (6 bases). CDR3 size: 14 residues. Trimming cost V 1 base and J 3 bases, with 11 bases left between them. Germline lookup yields CDR1 SGHTS and CDR2 YDEGEE. CDR3 sequence: CASSLTGLSYEQYF. Written as DNA, the CDR3 is TGTGCCAGCAGCTTGACAGGGTTGAGCTACGAGCAGTACTTC.

This chain joins TRBV4-3 and TRBJ2-1; 8 bases are shared with TRBD2. Trimming removed 5 bases from V and 7 bases from J; junction bases left unmatched: 10. The CDR3 is made up of 15 amino acids. The V gene's germline CDR1 is LGHNA and CDR2 YSLEER. The CDR3 sequence: CASSSGTSQKNEQFF. CDR3 nucleotide sequence: TGCGCCAGCAGCTCCGGGACTAGTCAAAAGAATGAGCAGTTCTTC.